This T cell receptor (beta chain) was documented in a study of cytomegalovirus exposure and HLA in healthy donors. The V gene's germline CDR1 is ENHRY and CDR2 SYGVKD. Deletions cut 5 bases from V and 3 bases from J, with 17 bases between. This CDR3 is 15 amino acids long. Participants comprised healthy donors of bone marrow. A note on this clone: Its antigen remains unidentified.

A multiplex PCR was run with 60 Vbeta primers and 13 Jbeta primers. The data were produced by immunoSEQ multiplex PCR, yet TCRdb's version contains in-frame clones alone and is incomplete. The repertoire consists of about 140,000 clones, with approximately 76% occurring once and the leading ten covering over 1.5%. Overall study results and limits: Later findings reportedly placed an Asian-associated ancestry cluster below the approximately 670-donor mean for N-insertions. Accurate HLA-A and HLA-B prediction from TCR beta sequences was reported for most subjects.

V gene TRBV10-3 combines with J gene TRBJ2-7, with a weak D call TRBD2 (7 bases). This clonotype was obtained from a man aged 35 to 55 in good health and CMV-seronegative. Sequenced material: PBMCs. For the CDR3, the DNA is TGTGCCATCAGTCCCGGGAGGACAGCCAACTACGAGCAGTACTTC. Translated, it gives CAISPGRTANYEQYF.